Sequencing of this T cell receptor beta chain was carried out in a study of blood T cell repertoires in COVID-19. Profiling relied on immunoSEQ multiplex PCR, and the TCRdb table lists in-frame clones only, not all of them. This repertoire shows approximately 52,000 clones, approximately 84% found once; its top ten account for 15% to 20%. The CDR3 runs 15 residues. CDR1 is MGHRA and CDR2 is YSYEKL in the germline V gene. The ends were cut back, 1 base at V and 0 bases at J, with 8 bases in the middle. The sequencing input was peripheral blood. The chain carries TRBV4-1 and TRBJ2-3, with D perhaps TRBD2 (5 bases). The sequence was collected from a human donor with active COVID-19. The donor label of this sample is uncertain. The DNA of the CDR3 is TGCGCCAGCAGCCAAGCGGGGTTCAGCACAGATACGCAGTATTTT. Its protein product is CASSQAGFSTDTQYF.